This entry lists 16 T cell receptor beta chains sequenced from one sample in a study of cytomegalovirus exposure and HLA in healthy donors. The primer mix had 60 Vbeta and 13 Jbeta primers. Libraries were prepared by immunoSEQ multiplex PCR; TCRdb keeps only in-frame clonotypes and omits some of them. Counted here are 110,000 or so clones, 12% to 15% occurring once; the ten biggest clones make up more than 0.65%. Sequenced: PBMCs. The receptors derive from a female donor in good health and CMV-seronegative.

This clone was seen more than once but under ten times. The chain uses TRBV9 and TRBJ2-1; 9 nucleotides align to TRBD2. Germline CDR1 reads SGDLS; CDR2 reads YYNGEE. V shed 0 bases, J shed 3 bases, and the junction held 13 bases outside the gene matches. There are 19 residues in the CDR3. The CDR3 loop is CASSVAASGGRVGYNEQFF. CDR3 DNA: TGTGCCAGCAGCGTAGCGGCAAGCGGGGGGCGGGTAGGCTACAATGAGCAGTTCTTC.

The rearrangement links TRBV28 to TRBJ2-2; 8 positions match TRBD1. The CDR3 has 14 residues. CDR1 and CDR2 from the germline V gene are MDHEN and SYDVKM. The trim removed 5 bases at V and 6 bases at J, leaving 5 bases unmatched. CDR3 in amino acids: CASSARTGPGELFF. CDR3 DNA: TGTGCCAGCAGTGCCAGGACAGGGCCCGGGGAGCTGTTTTTT.

The chain uses TRBV5-1 and TRBJ2-7, with a weak D call TRBD1 (6 bases). Trimming cost V 5 bases and J 3 bases, with 18 bases left between them. Per the germline V gene, CDR1 is SGHRS and CDR2 is YFSETQ. This CDR3 comprises 15 residues. The CDR3 DNA reads TGCGCCAGCAGTCCTATACAGGGCCCCTACTACGAGCAGTACTTC. As protein: CASSPIQGPYYEQYF.

V gene TRBV6-5 combines with J gene TRBJ2-5, with 7 bases identical to TRBD1. The DNA end favors TRBJ2-7, so the J call may be wrong. The germline CDR1 and CDR2 sequences are MNHEY and SVGAGI. CDR3 length: 15 amino acids. The CDR3 reads CASRLGTASSYEQYF. The CDR3 DNA reads as TGTGCCAGCAGACTTGGGACAGCTAGCTCCTACGAGCAGTACTTC.

There are a few counts of this clone. The V and J genes are TRBV11-3 and TRBJ1-1; TRBD1 agrees at 8 bases. V lost 1 base to trimming and J lost 8 bases; unmatched junction nucleotides: 0. The germline V gene has CDR1 SGHNT and CDR2 YENEEA. The CDR3 extends over 12 amino acids. This CDR3 reads CASSLGTGEAFF. The CDR3 DNA follows: TGTGCCAGCAGCTTAGGGACAGGGGAAGCTTTCTTT.

This clone turned up a few times. This chain links TRBV7-2 with TRBJ2-7; D may be TRBD1 (5 bases). CDR1 SGHTA and CDR2 FQGNSA come from the germline V gene. Trimming stripped 2 bases from V and 5 bases from J, with 13 bases between. The CDR3 length is 14 residues. As DNA, the CDR3 is TGTGCCAGCAGCTTACTCCAGGGTTATAACGAGCAGTACTTC. Amino acid sequence: CASSLLQGYNEQYF.

This sequence joins TRBV5-6 and TRBJ2-1; maybe TRBD2 (5 bases). This CDR3 is 13 amino acids long. Trimming left V 3 bases short and J 9 bases short, with 13 bases between. CDR1 and CDR2 (germline): SGHDT, YYEEEE. The CDR3: CASSYTGTGEQFF. DNA for the CDR3: TGTGCCAGCAGCTATACGGGAACGGGTGAGCAGTTCTTC.

This clone was counted ten times or more. V gene TRBV13 combines with J gene TRBJ1-2, with TRBD1 identical over 7 bases. This CDR3 comprises 14 residues. V lost 5 bases to trimming and J lost 5 bases; unmatched junction nucleotides: 8. The germline CDR1 and CDR2 sequences are PRHDT and FYEKMQ (reference sequence). CDR3 nucleotides: TGTGCCAGCAGCCTGAGGGGGACAGAGTATGGCTACACCTTC. Translating gives CASSLRGTEYGYTF.

The rearrangement uses TRBV18 and TRBJ1-6; D is undetermined. The CDR3 is made up of 12 amino acids. Trimming left V 6 bases short and J 6 bases short, with 6 bases between. Germline CDR1 is KGHSH and CDR2 is LQKENI. The CDR3 protein is CASSRGNSPLHF. Written as DNA, the CDR3 is TGTGCCAGCTCCCGGGGTAATTCACCCCTCCACTTT.

This rearrangement joins TRBV7-2 to TRBJ2-7, with 7 positions matching TRBD1. The ends lost 2 bases at V and 3 bases at J; junction bases unmatched: 16. The CDR3 spans 18 residues. Germline V CDR1 and CDR2: SGHTA, FQGNSA. The CDR3 sequence: CASSLPNRGGAVSYEQYF. The DNA for the CDR3 is TGTGCCAGCAGCTTACCGAATCGAGGGGGCGCCGTCAGCTACGAGCAGTACTTC.

This chain links TRBV9 with TRBJ2-7, with 10 bases that match TRBD2. Per germline, CDR1 SGDLS and CDR2 YYNGEE. The J segment lost 2 bases and the V segment lost 0 bases, leaving 5 bases of the junction unmatched. This CDR3 is built from 16 residues. The CDR3 nucleotides are TGTGCCAGCAGCGTAGTTTCTAGCGGGAGCCCCTACGAGCAGTACTTC. It is translated as CASSVVSSGSPYEQYF.

The gene calls are TRBV7-9 and TRBJ2-7, with D tentatively TRBD2 (6 bases). The V gene lost 2 bases and the J gene lost 0 bases, with 17 bases spanning the gap. Germline lookup yields CDR1 SEHNR and CDR2 FQNEAQ (reference sequence). The CDR3 consists of 17 residues. The CDR3 protein is CASSLSPPRGSSYEQYF. The CDR3 region has the DNA TGTGCCAGCAGCTTATCCCCCCCTCGGGGGAGCTCCTACGAGCAGTACTTC.

In its sample, this clone was seen a few times. A junction boundary mismatches the germline segment, possibly from a read error. V and J are TRBV19 and TRBJ2-1; D may be TRBD2 (5 bases). The CDR3 runs 17 residues. CDR1 and CDR2 from the germline V gene are LNHDA and SQIVND (reference sequence). CDR3 DNA sequence: TGTGCCAGTAGTGCCAATCGAAAGCGGTCCTCCTACAATGAGCAGCTCTTC. Its translation: CASSANRKRSSYNEQLF.

This sequence joins TRBV27 and TRBJ2-2, with D hard to call. Trimming removed 4 bases at V and 2 bases at J, with 11 bases between. CDR3 length equals 15 residues. In germline, CDR1 is MNHEY, CDR2 SMNVEV (reference sequence). The CDR3 region has the DNA TGTGCCAGCAGTTCAACAGCTATTAACACCGGGGAGCTGTTTTTT. The encoded protein is CASSSTAINTGELFF.

CDR3 loop: CASSQDRWLAFGNEQFF. CDR3 nucleotides: TGTGCCAGCAGCCAAGATCGGTGGCTAGCCTTCGGCAATGAGCAGTTCTTC. The chain carries TRBV14 and TRBJ2-1; possibly TRBD2 for D (5 bases). Germline loops: CDR1 SGHDN, CDR2 FVKESK. The CDR3 is made up of 17 amino acids. The V end lost 0 bases, the J end lost 6 bases, and 18 bases lay between the germline ends.

The chain carries TRBV5-1 and TRBJ2-7; 9 bases are shared with TRBD1. Germline loops: CDR1 SGHRS, CDR2 YFSETQ. CDR3 length: 16 amino acids. V shed 5 bases, J shed 3 bases, and the junction held 12 bases outside the gene matches. The CDR3 is CASSLLQGAQNYEQYF. CDR3 in DNA: TGCGCCAGCAGTCTACTACAGGGGGCCCAAAACTACGAGCAGTACTTC. Full variable domain (remainder filled in from reference TRBV5-1 and TRBJ2-7): KAGVTQTPRYLIKTRGQQVTLSCSPISGHRSVSWYQQTPGQGLQFLFEYFSETQRNKGNFPGRFSGRQFSNSRSEMNVSTLELGDSALYLCASSLLQGAQNYEQYFGPGTRLTVT.